This T cell receptor beta chain appears in the sequencing data of a study of regulatory T cells in long-lasting Graves disease. This clonotype was picked up many times. Described time point: newly diagnosed GD, antithyroid drugs for less than 3 months. PBMC-extracted RNA yielded the TCR library. Diagnosis followed American Thyroid Association guidelines for Graves' disease. The CDR3 contains 13 residues. V lost 5 bases and J lost 3, with 10 bases in between. Germline-derived CDR1 and CDR2 are SGHAT and FQNNGV. Through Arm-PCR of CDR3 regions and iRepertoire HTBI primers, TCR beta libraries were built. TCRdb reprocessed the multiplex PCR reads with MiXCR, giving one entry per CDR3 protein. The sample shows some 250,000 distinct CDR3 sequences, roughly a fifth of them seen only once.

The receptor was isolated from a female donor with Graves disease. This specimen was peripheral blood mononuclear cells (PBMCs), taken at new diagnosis, from a patient treated with antithyroid drugs. V usage is TRBV11-2 and J usage is TRBJ1-1; D might be TRBD1 (5 bases). The DNA for the CDR3 is TGTGCCAGCAGCCTGGGGGTGGACACTGAAGCTTTCTTT. It encodes CASSLGVDTEAFF.